The present TCR beta chain was sequenced within a study of T cell changes during pregnancy in multiple sclerosis. V gave up 9 bases and J gave up 6 bases, with 15 bases separating them. Germline CDR1 reads LNHDA; CDR2 reads SQIVND (reference sequence). The CDR3 has 12 amino acids. Profiled with immunoSEQ multiplex PCR; TCRdb holds only in-frame clones, not every one. The sample shows 35,000 to 50,000 clones, around four fifths of them seen only once. This TCR derives from a female donor with multiple sclerosis, enrolled in a pregnancy study. Sequencing was performed on CD4+ T cells from peripheral blood mononuclear cells, taken before pregnancy. The gene calls are TRBV19 and TRBJ2-7; tentatively, D is TRBD1 (5 bases). The CDR3 here is CASKGQNLEQYF. For the CDR3, the DNA is TGTGCCAGCAAAGGACAAAATCTCGAGCAGTACTTC.